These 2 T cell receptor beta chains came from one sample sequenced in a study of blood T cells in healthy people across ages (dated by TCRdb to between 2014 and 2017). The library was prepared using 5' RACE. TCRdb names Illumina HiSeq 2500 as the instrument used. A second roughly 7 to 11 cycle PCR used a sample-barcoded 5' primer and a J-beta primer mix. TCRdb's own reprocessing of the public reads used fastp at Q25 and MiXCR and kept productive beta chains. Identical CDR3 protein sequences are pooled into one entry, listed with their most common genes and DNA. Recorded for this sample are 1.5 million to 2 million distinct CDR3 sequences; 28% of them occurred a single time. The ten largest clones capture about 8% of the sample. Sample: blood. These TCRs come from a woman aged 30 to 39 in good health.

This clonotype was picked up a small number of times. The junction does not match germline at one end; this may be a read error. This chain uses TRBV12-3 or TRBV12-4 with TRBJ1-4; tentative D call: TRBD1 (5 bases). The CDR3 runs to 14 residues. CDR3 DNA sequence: TGTGCCATCAGTTTTTGGGGCGGGGATGAAAAACTGTTTTTT. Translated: CAISFWGGDEKLFF.

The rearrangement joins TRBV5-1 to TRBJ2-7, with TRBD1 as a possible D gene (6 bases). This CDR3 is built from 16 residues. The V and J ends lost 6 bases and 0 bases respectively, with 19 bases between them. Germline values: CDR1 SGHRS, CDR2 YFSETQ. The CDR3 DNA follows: TGCGCCAGCAACTGGGACCCGACAGGAGCCTCCTACGAGCAGTACTTC. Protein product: CASNWDPTGASYEQYF.